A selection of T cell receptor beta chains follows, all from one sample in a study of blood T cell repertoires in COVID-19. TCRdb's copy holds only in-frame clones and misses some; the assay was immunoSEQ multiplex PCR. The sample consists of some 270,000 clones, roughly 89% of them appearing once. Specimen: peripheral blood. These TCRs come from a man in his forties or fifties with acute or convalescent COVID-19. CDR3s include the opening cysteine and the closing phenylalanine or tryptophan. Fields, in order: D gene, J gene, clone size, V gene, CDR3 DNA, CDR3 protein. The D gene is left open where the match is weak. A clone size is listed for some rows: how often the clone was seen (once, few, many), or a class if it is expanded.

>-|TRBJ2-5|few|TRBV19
TGTGCCAGTAGTGCCTCCCATCCCCTAGTAGAGACCCAGTACTTC
CASSASHPLVETQYF
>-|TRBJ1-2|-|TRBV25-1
TGTGCCAGCAGTACGAGTTTCGGCTACACCTTC
CASSTSFGYTF
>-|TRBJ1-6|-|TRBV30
TGTGCCTGGAACAGGGAAAATTCACCCCTCCACTTT
CAWNRENSPLHF
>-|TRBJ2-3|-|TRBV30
TGTGCCTGGAGTTTTGAGGGCCCAGATACGCAGTATTTT
CAWSFEGPDTQYF
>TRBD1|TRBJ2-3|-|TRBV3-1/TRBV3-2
TGTGCCAGCAGCCAGGGACAGTTCACAGATACGCAGTATTTT
CASSQGQFTDTQYF
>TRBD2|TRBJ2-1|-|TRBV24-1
TGTGCCACCAGTGATTTGACTAGCGGGGATGAGCAGTTCTTC
CATSDLTSGDEQFF
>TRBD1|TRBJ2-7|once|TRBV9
TGTGCCAGCAGCCAGGGACAGGGTTCCTACGAGCAGTACTTC
CASSQGQGSYEQYF
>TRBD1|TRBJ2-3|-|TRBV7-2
TGTGCCAGCAGCTCCAGGGGGGATACGCAGTATTTT
CASSSRGDTQYF
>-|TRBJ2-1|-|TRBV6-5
TGTGCCAGCAGTTACTCATCAGGGGCCCCTGGAGGTGAGCAGTTCTTC
CASSYSSGAPGGEQFF
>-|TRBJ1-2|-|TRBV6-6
TGTGCCAGCAGGGGCGACACTCAAGCTAACTATGGCTACACCTTC
CASRGDTQANYGYTF
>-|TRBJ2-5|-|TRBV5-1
TGCGCCAGCAGCCCCGTCCCGGGACTCCAAGAGACCCAGTACTTC
CASSPVPGLQETQYF
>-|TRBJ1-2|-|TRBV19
TGTGCCAGTAGTATACCGGGAGCCTATGGCTACACCTTC
CASSIPGAYGYTF
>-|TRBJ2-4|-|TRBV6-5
TGTGCCAGCAGGCCTGGGGGGTATATCAACATTCAGTACTTC
CASRPGGYINIQYF
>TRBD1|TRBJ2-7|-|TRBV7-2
TGTGCCAGCAGCTTAGCAGGGGGCGCCGAGCAGTACTTC
CASSLAGGAEQYF
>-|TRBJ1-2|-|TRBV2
TGTGCCAGCAGGGTGATGGCGAGGCAAGGCTACACCTTC
CASRVMARQGYTF
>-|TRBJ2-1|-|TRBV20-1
TGCAGTGCTGGGGGGAATGAGCAGTTCTTC
CSAGGNEQFF
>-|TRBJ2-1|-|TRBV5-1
TGCGCCAGCAAACCCCGGGGAGCGGAGAACAATGAGCAGTTCTTC
CASKPRGAENNEQFF
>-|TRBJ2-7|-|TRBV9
TGTGCCAGCAGCCTAAGACAGGCACCCTACGAGCAGTACTTC
CASSLRQAPYEQYF
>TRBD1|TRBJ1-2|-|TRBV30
TGTGCCGCCCCCCGACAGGGTGGATATGGCTACACCTTC
CAAPRQGGYGYTF
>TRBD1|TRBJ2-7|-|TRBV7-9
TGTGCCAGTAAGGGGGACAGGGCCTACGAGCAGTACTTC
CASKGDRAYEQYF
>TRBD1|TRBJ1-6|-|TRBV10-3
TGTGCCATCAGTGAGTCGGCAGGGGGCATTTTTGTTTCACCCCTCCACTTT
CAISESAGGIFVSPLHF
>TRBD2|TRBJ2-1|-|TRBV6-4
TGTGCCAGCAGTGACTTTAGCGGGCGCGAGAAGTTCTTC
CASSDFSGREKFF
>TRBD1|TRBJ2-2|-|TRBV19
TGTGCCAGTAGTATAGCGACAGGGGCGAACACCGGGGAGCTGTTTTTT
CASSIATGANTGELFF
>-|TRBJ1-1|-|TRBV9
TGTGCCAGCAGCGTAGACGATCGGACAAGCAACACTGAAGCTTTCTTT
CASSVDDRTSNTEAFF
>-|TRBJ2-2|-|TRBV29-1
TGCAGCGTTGGACCGGAGCTATTGGGGGAGGGGGGCACCGGGGAGCTGTTTTTT
CSVGPELLGEGGTGELFF
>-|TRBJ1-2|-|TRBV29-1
TGCAGCGTTGAGCAGACGGGCTATGGCTACACCTTC
CSVEQTGYGYTF
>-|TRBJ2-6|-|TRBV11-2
TGTGCCAGCAGCTTAGGGGCAGGGCCAGGGGCCAACGTCCTGACTTTC
CASSLGAGPGANVLTF
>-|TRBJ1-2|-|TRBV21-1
TGTGCCAGCAGCAAAGGAGGAGGCAGGGGGCAACTTCCCTATGGCTACACCTTC
CASSKGGGRGQLPYGYTF
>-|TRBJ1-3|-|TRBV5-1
TGCGCCAGCAGCCCTCTGGCAGGCGGAAACACCATATATTTT
CASSPLAGGNTIYF
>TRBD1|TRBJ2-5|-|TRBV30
TGTGCCTGGCAACAACAGGGGGGAGAGACCCAGTACTTC
CAWQQQGGETQYF
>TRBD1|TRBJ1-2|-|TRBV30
TGTGCCTGGGCGGAAGGACAGGGGTCCATCTCTTATGGCTACACCTTC
CAWAEGQGSISYGYTF
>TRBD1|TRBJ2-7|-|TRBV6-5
TGTGCCAGCAAGGTATACGGGACAGGGTCCTACGAGCAGTACTTC
CASKVYGTGSYEQYF
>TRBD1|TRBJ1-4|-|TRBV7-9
TGTGCCAGCAGCTCGTCACAGGGGGATTACTTTAATGAAAAACTGTTTTTT
CASSSSQGDYFNEKLFF
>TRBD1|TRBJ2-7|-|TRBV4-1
TGCGCCAGCAGCCATTCCCGGGACAGGGATAACTACGAGCAGTACTTC
CASSHSRDRDNYEQYF
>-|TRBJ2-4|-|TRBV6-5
TGTGCCAGCAGTTACGCGAGTTTAGCCAAAAACATTCAGTACTTC
CASSYASLAKNIQYF
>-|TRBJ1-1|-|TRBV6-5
TGTGCCAGCAGTAGGGGGAGATGGGCTGAAGCTTTCTTT
CASSRGRWAEAFF
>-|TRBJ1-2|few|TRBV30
TGTGCCTGGAGCGGGAGGGATTATGGCTACACCTTC
CAWSGRDYGYTF
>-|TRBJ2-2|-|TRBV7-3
TGTGCCAGCAGCTTAAGGGGGGCGAACACCGGGGAGCTGTTTTTT
CASSLRGANTGELFF
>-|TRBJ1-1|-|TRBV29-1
TGCAGCTGTGAGGGGGTTTCGGGCACTGAAGCTTTCTTT
CSCEGVSGTEAFF
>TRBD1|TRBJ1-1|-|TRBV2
TGTGCCAGCAGGGACAGGGGTGGGTCGTACACTGAAGCTTTCTTT
CASRDRGGSYTEAFF
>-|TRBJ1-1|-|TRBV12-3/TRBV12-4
TGTGCCAGCAGTTTCTCTTGGGAGTCTGAAGCTTTCTTT
CASSFSWESEAFF
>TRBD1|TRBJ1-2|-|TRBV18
TGTGCCAGCTCCCCCCGGGACAGGCCCACAGTGGGGGGCTACACCTTC
CASSPRDRPTVGGYTF
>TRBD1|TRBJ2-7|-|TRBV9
TGTGCCAGCAGCGTAGATTATGAGACAGGGGCCTACGAGCAGTACTTC
CASSVDYETGAYEQYF
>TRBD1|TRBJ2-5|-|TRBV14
TGTGCCAGCAGCCCATCCCCTCGACAGGGGGCAAGGAGGGAGACCCAGTACTTC
CASSPSPRQGARRETQYF
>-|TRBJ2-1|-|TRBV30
TGTGCCTGGAGTCCCCAGGGTGGCTCCTACAATGAGCAGTTCTTC
CAWSPQGGSYNEQFF